The 2 T cell receptor beta chains presented below share a single source sample, sequenced in a study of identical twins. TCRdb reprocessed the 5' RACE reads via MiXCR and lists one record per CDR3 protein. The repertoire has some 1,700,000 distinct CDR3 sequences, roughly a third of them found once; the top ten carry 0.25% to 0.3%. Sequencing used cord blood. These receptors were taken from a newborn girl in good health.

Comment on this clonotype: The junction shows a germline mismatch at one end, possibly a read error. This sequence joins TRBV20-1 and TRBJ2-3, with 7 bases aligning to TRBD2. CDR1 and CDR2 (germline): DFQATT, SNEGSKA (reference sequence). The CDR3 is 11 residues long. CDR3 sequence: CGLGYTDTPYF. The CDR3 DNA sequence: TGCGGACTAGGCTACACAGATACGCCGTATTTT.

There are a few counts of this clonotype. V and J are TRBV24-1 and TRBJ2-1; no reliable D call. The CDR3 length is 13 residues. Trimming pared 9 bases from V and 2 bases from J, leaving 10 bases between. The V gene's germline CDR1 is KGHDR and CDR2 SFDVKD. CDR3 bases: TGTGCCACCCCAGGATTAACCTACAATGAGCAGTTCTTC. This sequence encodes CATPGLTYNEQFF.